The clone carrying this T cell receptor beta chain appeared a few times. Its antigen is currently unknown. The data derive from a study of cytomegalovirus exposure and HLA in healthy donors. Findings and limits, study-wide: A previous analysis found most TCR beta V segments productive roughly 90% or roughly 30% of the time.

It was with 60 Vbeta and 13 Jbeta primers that the PCR ran. As originally analysed: An analysis performed later counted 60 million to 90 million unique TCR beta chains (roughly 11 million of them shared). The repertoire was sequenced with immunoSEQ multiplex PCR; TCRdb's copy has only in-frame clones and lacks some. The V and J calls and clone size are taken from that table; D and trimming were inferred from the DNA. The repertoire holds roughly 100,000 clones, roughly two thirds seen once, with roughly 3.2% in the top ten. Germline CDR1 is SGDLS and CDR2 is YYNGEE. The junction had 2 bases not matched to a gene; V was cut back by 0 bases and J by 8 bases. This CDR3 comprises 14 residues.

The chain couples TRBV9 to TRBJ2-1; the match to TRBD2 covers 10 bases. The receptor's source is a man aged 25-45 years in good health and CMV-seronegative. The sequenced sample consisted of PBMCs. The CDR3 sequence is CASSVGGTSDEQFF. In DNA form, the CDR3 reads TGTGCCAGCAGCGTAGGGGGGACTAGCGATGAGCAGTTCTTC.